A selection of T cell receptor beta chains follows, all from one sample in a study of long-term antiretroviral therapy in people with HIV. Sequencing was performed with immunoSEQ multiplex PCR; in TCRdb, only in-frame clones are kept and a portion is missing. The sample has about 20,000 clones, about four fifths seen once; the top ten hold roughly 15%. The sample in question was unsorted PBMCs, obtained 0.3 years after starting antiretroviral therapy. The source of these receptors is a woman between 50 and 59 years old with HIV. Each CDR3 is given with its conserved first and last residue. The D gene is left open where the match is weak. Not every row has a clone size; where given, it reads once, few, many or a size class.

abundance,v_gene,j_gene,d_gene,CDR3nt,CDR3aa
medium-sized,TRBV7-8,TRBJ2-5,TRBD2,TGTGCCAGCAGCTTAGGAGCGGGGGGTCACATGGAGACCCAGTACTTC,CASSLGAGGHMETQYF
-,TRBV5-8,TRBJ1-1,-,TGTGCCAGCAGCCCCTATAGGCAGGGTAGCACTGAAGCTTTCTTT,CASSPYRQGSTEAFF
-,TRBV2,TRBJ2-1,-,TGTGCCAGCGGGGAGTATGAGCAGTTCTTC,CASGEYEQFF
-,TRBV12-5,TRBJ1-5,-,TGTGCTAGTGGTTTGGATCGGGCCTTAGTTGCGCCCCAGCATTTT,CASGLDRALVAPQHF
-,TRBV7-2,TRBJ1-3,TRBD1,TGTGCCAGCAGCCAATCGACAGGGTTCGGAAACACCATATATTTT,CASSQSTGFGNTIYF
-,TRBV5-1,TRBJ2-1,TRBD2,TGCGCCAGCACCGTTGGGGGGGGAGGCGGCCGGAATGAGCAGTTCTTC,CASTVGGGGGRNEQFF
-,TRBV10-3,TRBJ1-5,TRBD1,TGTGCCATCGGGGACAGGCCCGGGAGCAATCAGCCCCAGCATTTT,CAIGDRPGSNQPQHF
-,TRBV28,TRBJ1-2,TRBD1,TGTGCCAGCAGTTTCACGCACGCTGGACAGGGTGGAGGCTACACCTTC,CASSFTHAGQGGGYTF
-,TRBV11-2,TRBJ2-5,-,TGTGCCAGCAGCTTAGCGGGCCTAGAGACCCAGTACTTC,CASSLAGLETQYF
-,TRBV27,TRBJ2-3,TRBD2,TGTGCCAGTGCGGGGGGGATCACAGATACGCAGTATTTT,CASAGGITDTQYF
-,TRBV30,TRBJ1-4,-,TGTGCCTGGAGTGGAGAAGGGCGGGAAAAACTGTTTTTT,CAWSGEGREKLFF
once,TRBV6-5,TRBJ1-6,TRBD1,TGTGCCAGCAGTTACGGGACAGCTGGCTATAATTCACCCCTCCACTTT,CASSYGTAGYNSPLHF
once,TRBV28,TRBJ1-5,-,TGTGCCAGCAGTTTACGTCAGGTGCAGCCCCAGCATTTT,CASSLRQVQPQHF
-,TRBV5-1,TRBJ1-3,-,TGCGCCAGCAGCTTTGACAGGACGGCTGGAAACACCATATATTTT,CASSFDRTAGNTIYF
once,TRBV19,TRBJ1-1,-,TGTGCCAGTAGTATAGACACCTGGAACACTGAAGCTTTCTTT,CASSIDTWNTEAFF
-,TRBV6-6,TRBJ1-1,TRBD1,TGTGCCAGCAGAAACCCGGACAGGGTCCCTAACACTGAAGCTTTCTTT,CASRNPDRVPNTEAFF
-,TRBV4-2,TRBJ2-5,-,TGTGCCAGCAGCCAAGATGGGGACTCTAGAAGGGAGACCCAGTACTTC,CASSQDGDSRRETQYF
-,TRBV12-5,TRBJ2-1,TRBD2,TGTGCTAGTGTTCATCGGGGGGGGGCGCATGAGCAGTTCTTC,CASVHRGGAHEQFF
-,TRBV6-1,TRBJ2-7,-,TGTGCCAGCAGTGAAAGTACAGATTTGTACGAGCAGTACTTC,CASSESTDLYEQYF
-,TRBV18,TRBJ1-5,-,TGTGCCAGCTCACCGGAGACTGGTTTAATGCATTTT,CASSPETGLMHF
-,TRBV5-4,TRBJ2-7,-,TGTGCCAGCAGCTTGGCCGGGACACTTTACGAGCAGTACTTC,CASSLAGTLYEQYF
-,TRBV6-1,TRBJ2-3,TRBD1,TGTGCCAGCAGTGTTAGGGACAGTAACGCAGATACGCAGTATTTT,CASSVRDSNADTQYF
-,TRBV5-5,TRBJ1-3,-,TGTGCCAGCAGCTCAGTTCACTTCTACGGAAACACCATATATTTT,CASSSVHFYGNTIYF
-,TRBV7-9,TRBJ2-5,TRBD2,TGTGCCAGCAGCTTAAGTAGCGGGGGGGCAATGGGAGAGACCCAGTACTTC,CASSLSSGGAMGETQYF
-,TRBV5-4,TRBJ1-6,-,TGTGCCAGCAGCGGGGACCCCGGCTCCTATAATTCACCCCTCCACTTT,CASSGDPGSYNSPLHF
-,TRBV7-9,TRBJ2-2,TRBD2,TGTGCCAGCAGCCCCGGCGGGGGAAAGCTCACCGGGGAGCTGTTTTTT,CASSPGGGKLTGELFF
-,TRBV9,TRBJ1-2,TRBD1,TGTGCCAGCAGCGTAGCTCCGGACAGGTTGGATGGCTACACCTTC,CASSVAPDRLDGYTF
-,TRBV6-1,TRBJ2-5,TRBD2,TGTGCCAGCAGTTTGGGCGGGGGGGCCTGGGAGACCCAGTACTTC,CASSLGGGAWETQYF
large,TRBV5-1,TRBJ1-6,-,TGCGCCAGCAGCTTGGAGGGGGTGTTTAATTCACCCCTCCACTTT,CASSLEGVFNSPLHF
-,TRBV19,TRBJ1-1,-,TGTGCCAGTAGTATAGGAGGAACGAACATTGAAGCTTTCTTT,CASSIGGTNIEAFF
-,TRBV5-1,TRBJ2-1,TRBD2,TGCGCCAGCGCCGGAGGCGGGGGGCCAAACAATGAGCAGTTCTTC,CASAGGGGPNNEQFF
-,TRBV27,TRBJ2-1,TRBD1,TGTGCCAGCAGTTTTACAGGGGGCTGGGATGAGCAGTTCTTC,CASSFTGGWDEQFF
-,TRBV18,TRBJ2-5,TRBD1,TGTGCCAGCTCACCGCCCGGACAGGGCCAAGAGACCCAGTACTTC,CASSPPGQGQETQYF
-,TRBV30,TRBJ1-3,TRBD1,TGTGCCTGGAGCGCCGCCGGGACAGTCTCTGGAAACACCATATATTTT,CAWSAAGTVSGNTIYF
-,TRBV6-6,TRBJ2-5,-,TGTGCCAGCAGAGACAGCCAAGAGACCCAGTACTTC,CASRDSQETQYF
-,TRBV12-5,TRBJ2-5,TRBD2,TGTGCTAGTGGTTTGATCCCGGGAGGGGGGGAGACCCAGTACTTC,CASGLIPGGGETQYF
-,TRBV4-1,TRBJ2-5,-,TGCGCCAGCAGCACGGGACACCGAAGGTTAGAGACCCAGTACTTC,CASSTGHRRLETQYF
-,TRBV5-1,TRBJ2-5,TRBD1,TGCGCCAGTCGGACAGGGTACCAAGAGACCCAGTACTTC,CASRTGYQETQYF
-,TRBV11-1,TRBJ2-3,-,TGTGCCAGCAGCTTAGGCCGCACCACAGATACGCAGTATTTT,CASSLGRTTDTQYF
-,TRBV6-1,TRBJ2-3,-,TGTGCCAGCAGTTGGAGTGATTCGGCAGATACGCAGTATTTT,CASSWSDSADTQYF
once,TRBV4-1,TRBJ1-1,TRBD1,TGCGCCAGCAGCCCGGGACAGGGTGGGAACACTGAAGCTTTCTTT,CASSPGQGGNTEAFF
-,TRBV19,TRBJ2-3,-,TGTGCCAGTAGTCCACTCCGTTCATTCTCCGTACCCACAGATACGCAGTATTTT,CASSPLRSFSVPTDTQYF
-,TRBV28,TRBJ1-6,-,TGTGCCAGCAGTCCCGGGGAGGGTGGGGATTCACCCCTCCACTTT,CASSPGEGGDSPLHF
-,TRBV28,TRBJ2-3,TRBD2,TGTGCCAGCAGTTCCGGGACTAGCAATTTACAGTATTTT,CASSSGTSNLQYF
-,TRBV28,TRBJ1-3,-,TGTGCCAGCAGCAGCACAGGGTCTGGAAACACCATATATTTT,CASSSTGSGNTIYF
few,TRBV18,TRBJ1-6,-,TGTGCCAGCTCACGACCAAATTCACCCCTCCACTTT,CASSRPNSPLHF
-,TRBV7-9,TRBJ1-6,-,TGTGCCAGCAGCTCACTTATCCCGGGGCTATATAATTCACCCCTCCACTTT,CASSSLIPGLYNSPLHF